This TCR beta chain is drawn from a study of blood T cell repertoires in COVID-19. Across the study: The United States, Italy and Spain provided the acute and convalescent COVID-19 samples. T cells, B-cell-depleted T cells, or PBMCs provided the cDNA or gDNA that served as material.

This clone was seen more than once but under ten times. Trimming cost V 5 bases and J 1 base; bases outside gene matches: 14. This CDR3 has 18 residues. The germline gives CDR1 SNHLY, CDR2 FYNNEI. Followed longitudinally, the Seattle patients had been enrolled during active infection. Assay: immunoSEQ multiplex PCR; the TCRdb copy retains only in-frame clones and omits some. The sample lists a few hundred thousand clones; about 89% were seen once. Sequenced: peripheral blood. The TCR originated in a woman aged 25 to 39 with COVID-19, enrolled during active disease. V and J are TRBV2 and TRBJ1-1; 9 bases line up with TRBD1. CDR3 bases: TGTGCCAGCAGTCATCGGGGGACAGGGAGGGAACCGAACACTGAAGCTTTCTTT. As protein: CASSHRGTGREPNTEAFF.